The entry below gives a single T cell receptor beta chain sequence along with its context. What it recognizes is unknown. The data belong to a study of T cell responses to AZD1222 COVID-19 vaccine. Findings and limits, study-wide: The study found Spike-specific TCR breadth and depth rose after two AZD1222 doses. All repertoire sampling was performed exclusively after the peak T cell response.

The CDR3 loop spans 13 amino acids. Germline V gene sequence: CDR1 MNHEY, CDR2 SVGAGI. The V gene end was trimmed by 9 bases and the J gene end by 4 bases; junction bases not matched to a gene: 7. Profiling relied on immunoSEQ multiplex PCR, and the TCRdb table lists in-frame clones only, not all of them. The sample records more than 110,000 clones, more than 85% being singletons. The sequence came from an adult in good health. The specimen was peripheral blood, collected on day 0 of AZD1222 vaccination. The V gene is TRBV6-5, the J gene TRBJ1-2; 8 bases are a match to TRBD1. CDR3 nucleotides: TGTGCCAGGGGGGTTGGGACAGGCTATGGCTACACCTTC. Its translation is CARGVGTGYGYTF.